This TCR beta chain was recorded in a study of beta chain features in type 1 diabetes. Study-level findings and limits: Shorter TCRB CDR3s, moderately but significantly so, were found in Type 1 diabetes patients in all four CD4+ subsets. A closer apparent resemblance between naive, central memory and Treg TCRB repertoires was seen in patients than in healthy donors. The study left unresolved whether HLA type influences TCRB rearrangement.

Germline V lookup: CDR1 LNHDA, CDR2 SQIVND (reference sequence). The CDR3 loop spans 19 amino acids. V was pared by 6 bases and J by 4 bases, with 13 bases of the junction left unmatched. Expressed TCRB transcripts got sequenced, as all isolated RNA was reverse transcribed. Measured with immunoSEQ multiplex PCR; TCRdb has only the in-frame clones, and not every one. The sample has some 360,000 clones; over 9% are singletons. Notes on this clone: As yet, its antigen is unknown.

J is TRBJ2-2 and V is TRBV19; 14 bases line up with TRBD2. Sequencing was performed on central memory CD4+ T cells from blood. This receptor was obtained from a man aged 25-40 years with type 1 diabetes. The CDR3 loop is CASRGRRGLAGVGTGELFF. The CDR3 DNA sequence: TGTGCCAGTAGAGGAAGAAGGGGACTAGCGGGAGTAGGCACCGGGGAGCTGTTTTTT.